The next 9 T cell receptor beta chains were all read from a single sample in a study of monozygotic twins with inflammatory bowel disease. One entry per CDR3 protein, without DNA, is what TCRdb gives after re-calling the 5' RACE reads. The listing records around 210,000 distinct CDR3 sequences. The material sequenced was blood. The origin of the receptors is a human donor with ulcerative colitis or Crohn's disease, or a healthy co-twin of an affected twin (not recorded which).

The chain's CDR3 is CASKYRDALGYEQYF. The chain is built from TRBV12-3 or TRBV12-4 and TRBJ2-7; TCRdb's assignment of TRBD2 cannot be checked, as there is no DNA. The CDR3 extends over 15 amino acids.

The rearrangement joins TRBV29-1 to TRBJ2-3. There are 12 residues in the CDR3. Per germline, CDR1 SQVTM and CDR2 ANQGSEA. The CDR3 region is CSGTDGTDTQYF.

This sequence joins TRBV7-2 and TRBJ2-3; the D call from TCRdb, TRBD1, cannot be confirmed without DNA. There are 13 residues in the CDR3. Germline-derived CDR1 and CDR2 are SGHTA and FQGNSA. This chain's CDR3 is CASSPSGAYTQYF.

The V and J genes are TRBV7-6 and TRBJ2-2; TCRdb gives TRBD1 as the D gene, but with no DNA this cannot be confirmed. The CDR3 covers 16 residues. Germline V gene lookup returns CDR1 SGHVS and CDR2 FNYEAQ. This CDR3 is CASSLAEGTGTGGLFF. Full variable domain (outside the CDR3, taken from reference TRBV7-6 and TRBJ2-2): GAGVSQSPRYKVTKRGQDVALRCDPISGHVSLYWYRQALGQGPEFLTYFNYEAQQDKSGLPNDRFSAERPEGSISTLTIQRTEQRDSAMYRCASSLAEGTGTGGLFFGEGSRLTVL.

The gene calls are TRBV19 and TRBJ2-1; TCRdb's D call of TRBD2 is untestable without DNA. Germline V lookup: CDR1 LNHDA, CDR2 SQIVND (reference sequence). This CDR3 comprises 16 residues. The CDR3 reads CASSISGGSSYNEQFF. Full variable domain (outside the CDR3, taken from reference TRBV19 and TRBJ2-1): DGGITQSPKYLFRKEGQNVTLSCEQNLNHDAMYWYRQDPGQGLRLIYYSQIVNDFQKGDIAEGYSVSREKKESFPLTVTSAQKNPTAFYLCASSISGGSSYNEQFFGPGTRLTVL.

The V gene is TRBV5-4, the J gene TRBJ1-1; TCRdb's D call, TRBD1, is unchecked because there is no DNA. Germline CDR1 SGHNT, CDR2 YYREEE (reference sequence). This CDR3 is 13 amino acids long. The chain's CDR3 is CASSTGRLPEAFF.

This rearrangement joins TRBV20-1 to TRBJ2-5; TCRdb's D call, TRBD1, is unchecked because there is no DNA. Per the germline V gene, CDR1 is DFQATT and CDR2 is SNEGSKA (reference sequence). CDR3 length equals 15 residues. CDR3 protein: CSARALGTGQETQYF.

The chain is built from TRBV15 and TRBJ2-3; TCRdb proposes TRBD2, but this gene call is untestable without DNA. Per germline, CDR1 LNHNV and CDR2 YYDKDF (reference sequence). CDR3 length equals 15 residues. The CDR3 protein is CATSRASGGTDTQYF.

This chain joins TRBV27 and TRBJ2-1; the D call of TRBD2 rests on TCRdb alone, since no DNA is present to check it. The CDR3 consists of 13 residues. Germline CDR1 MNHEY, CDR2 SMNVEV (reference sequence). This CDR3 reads CASSFEGYNEQFF.